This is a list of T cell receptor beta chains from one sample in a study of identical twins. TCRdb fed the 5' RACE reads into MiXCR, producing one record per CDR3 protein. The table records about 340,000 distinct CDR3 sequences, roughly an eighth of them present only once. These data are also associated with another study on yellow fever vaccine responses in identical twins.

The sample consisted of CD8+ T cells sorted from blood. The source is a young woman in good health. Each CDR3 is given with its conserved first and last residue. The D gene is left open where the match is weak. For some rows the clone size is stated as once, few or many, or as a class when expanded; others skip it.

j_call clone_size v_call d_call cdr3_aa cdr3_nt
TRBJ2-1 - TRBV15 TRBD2 CATSPLAGEYNEQFF TGTGCCACCAGCCCCCTAGCGGGAGAGTACAATGAGCAGTTCTTC
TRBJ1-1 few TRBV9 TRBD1 CASSGRGQGNTEAFF TGTGCCAGCAGCGGACGGGGACAGGGGAACACTGAAGCTTTCTTT
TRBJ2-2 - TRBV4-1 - CASSPHGASGELFF TGCGCCAGCAGCCCCCACGGTGCGTCCGGGGAGCTGTTTTTT
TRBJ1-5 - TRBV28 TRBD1 CASTWAGGDQPQHF TGTGCCAGCACCTGGGCAGGGGGAGATCAGCCCCAGCATTTT
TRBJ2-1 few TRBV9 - CASSPRPGEQFF TGTGCCAGCAGCCCGCGGCCGGGTGAGCAGTTCTTC
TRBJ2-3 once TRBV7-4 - CATSPHSTDTQYF TGTGCCACCAGTCCGCACAGCACAGATACGCAGTATTTT
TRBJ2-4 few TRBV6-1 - CASRGTSQEAKNIQYF TGTGCCAGCAGAGGAACTTCACAGGAAGCAAAAAACATTCAGTACTTC
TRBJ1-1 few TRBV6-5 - CASSYRDTAAEAFF TGTGCCAGCAGTTACCGGGACACGGCCGCTGAAGCTTTCTTT
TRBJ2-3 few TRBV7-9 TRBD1 CASSPGTGGRTDTQYF TGTGCCAGCAGCCCAGGGACAGGGGGACGCACAGATACGCAGTATTTT
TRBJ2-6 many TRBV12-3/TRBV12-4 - CASRPDTGANVLTF TGTGCCAGCAGACCGGACACTGGGGCCAACGTCCTGACTTTC
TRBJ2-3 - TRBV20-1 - CSAIEFSKPISSTDTQYF TGCAGTGCGATAGAGTTTAGCAAACCTATCTCTAGCACAGATACGCAGTATTTT
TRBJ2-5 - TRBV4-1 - CASSQVVFETQYF TGCGCCAGCAGCCAAGTCGTTTTTGAGACCCAGTACTTC
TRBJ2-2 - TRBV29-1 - CSDDNGQYTGELFF TGCAGCGATGATAACGGGCAGTACACCGGGGAGCTGTTTTTT
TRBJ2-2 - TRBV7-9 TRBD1 CASSYTDRGPGELFF TGTGCCAGCAGCTACACTGACAGGGGGCCCGGGGAGCTGTTTTTT
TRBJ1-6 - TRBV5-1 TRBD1 CASSLAGQGTSYNSPLHF TGCGCCAGCAGCTTGGCCGGACAGGGAACCTCCTATAATTCACCCCTCCACTTT
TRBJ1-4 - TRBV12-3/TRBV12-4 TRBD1 CASSQDRGGLSEKLFF TGTGCCAGCAGCCAGGACAGGGGGGGACTGAGTGAAAAACTGTTTTTT
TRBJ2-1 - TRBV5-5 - CASSSDVRASYNEQFF TGTGCCAGCAGCTCGGACGTCAGGGCCTCCTACAATGAGCAGTTCTTC
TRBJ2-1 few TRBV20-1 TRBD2 CSARLREGTFNEQFF TGCAGTGCTAGACTGCGGGAGGGCACCTTCAATGAGCAGTTCTTC
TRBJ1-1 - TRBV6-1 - CASSVLVAEAFF TGTGCCAGCAGTGTGCTCGTCGCTGAAGCTTTCTTT
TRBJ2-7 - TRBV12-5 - CASGSPGPRQYEQYF TGTGCTAGTGGTTCCCCGGGCCCTAGGCAGTACGAGCAGTACTTC
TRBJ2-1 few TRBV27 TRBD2 CASSLTQSGLEYNEQFF TGTGCCAGCAGTTTAACCCAGTCGGGACTAGAGTACAATGAGCAGTTCTTC
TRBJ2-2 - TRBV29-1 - CSVVETVNTGELFF TGCAGCGTTGTTGAGACGGTGAACACCGGGGAGCTGTTTTTT
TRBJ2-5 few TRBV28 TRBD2 CASSRSLAGDLETQYF TGTGCCAGCAGCCGCTCCCTCGCGGGAGATTTAGAGACCCAGTACTTC
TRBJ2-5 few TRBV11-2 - CASRLGGETQYF TGTGCCAGCAGGCTCGGAGGAGAGACCCAGTACTTC
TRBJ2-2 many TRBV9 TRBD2 CASSVGGTNTGELFF TGTGCCAGCAGCGTCGGGGGGACGAACACCGGGGAGCTGTTTTTT
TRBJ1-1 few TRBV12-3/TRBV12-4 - CASSSHWGLSEAFF TGTGCCAGCAGTTCTCATTGGGGGCTGAGTGAAGCTTTCTTT
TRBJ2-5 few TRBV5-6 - CASSRGERTQYF TGTGCCAGCAGCCGCGGGGAGAGGACCCAGTACTTC
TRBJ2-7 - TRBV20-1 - CSATRRNSYEQYF TGCAGTGCCACTAGGCGCAACTCCTACGAGCAGTACTTC